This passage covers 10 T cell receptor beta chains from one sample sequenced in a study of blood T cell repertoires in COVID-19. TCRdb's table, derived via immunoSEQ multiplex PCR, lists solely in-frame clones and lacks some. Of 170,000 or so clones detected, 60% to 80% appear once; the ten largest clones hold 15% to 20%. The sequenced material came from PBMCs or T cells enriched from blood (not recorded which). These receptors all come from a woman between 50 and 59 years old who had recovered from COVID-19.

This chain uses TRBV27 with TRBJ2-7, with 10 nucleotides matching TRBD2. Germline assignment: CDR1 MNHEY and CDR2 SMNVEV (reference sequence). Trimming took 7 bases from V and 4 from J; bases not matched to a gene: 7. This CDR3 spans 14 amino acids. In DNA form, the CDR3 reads TGTGCCAGCAAATCGGGACTAGCGAGGTACGAGCAGTACTTC. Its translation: CASKSGLARYEQYF.

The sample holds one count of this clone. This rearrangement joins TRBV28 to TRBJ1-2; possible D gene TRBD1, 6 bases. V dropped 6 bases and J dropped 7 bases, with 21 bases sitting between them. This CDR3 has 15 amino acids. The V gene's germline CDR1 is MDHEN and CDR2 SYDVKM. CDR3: CASSPPLGGQGGYTF. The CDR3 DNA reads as TGTGCCAGCAGCCCGCCATTGGGGGGGCAAGGTGGCTACACCTTC.

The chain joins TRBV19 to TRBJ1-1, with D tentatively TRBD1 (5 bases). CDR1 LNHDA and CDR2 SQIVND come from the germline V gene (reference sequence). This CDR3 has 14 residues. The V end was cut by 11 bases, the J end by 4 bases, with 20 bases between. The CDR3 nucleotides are TGTGCCTCCTGTCTCGTGGGCGGGGGCACTGAAGCTTTCTTT. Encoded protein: CASCLVGGGTEAFF.

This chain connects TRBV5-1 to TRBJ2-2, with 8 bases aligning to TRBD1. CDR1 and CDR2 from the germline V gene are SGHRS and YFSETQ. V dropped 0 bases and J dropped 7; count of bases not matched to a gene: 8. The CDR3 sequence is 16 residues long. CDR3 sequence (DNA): TGCGCCAGCAGCTTGGTACAGGGGGAAGTCGGCGGGGAGCTGTTTTTT. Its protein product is CASSLVQGEVGGELFF.

The CDR3 reads CASSPAGGDTQYF. The CDR3, as DNA: TGTGCCAGCTCACCGGCGGGAGGAGATACGCAGTATTTT. This chain links TRBV18 with TRBJ2-3; 8 nucleotides match TRBD2. Germline values: CDR1 KGHSH, CDR2 LQKENI. The trim removed 3 bases at V and 5 bases at J, leaving 1 base unmatched. The CDR3 loop spans 13 amino acids.

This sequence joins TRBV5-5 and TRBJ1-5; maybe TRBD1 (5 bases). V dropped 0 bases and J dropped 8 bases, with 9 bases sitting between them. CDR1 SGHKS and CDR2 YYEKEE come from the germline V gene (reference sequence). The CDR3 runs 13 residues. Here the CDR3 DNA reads TGTGCCAGCAGCTTGGCCGGGGGAAAGCCCCAGCATTTT. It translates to CASSLAGGKPQHF.

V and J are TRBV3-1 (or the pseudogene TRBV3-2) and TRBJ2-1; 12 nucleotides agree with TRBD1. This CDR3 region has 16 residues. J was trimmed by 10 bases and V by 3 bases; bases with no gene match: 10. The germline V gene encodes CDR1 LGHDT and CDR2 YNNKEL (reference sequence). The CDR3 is CASSHPTGQGAREQFF. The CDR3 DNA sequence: TGTGCCAGCAGCCATCCAACGGGACAGGGGGCACGAGAGCAGTTCTTC.

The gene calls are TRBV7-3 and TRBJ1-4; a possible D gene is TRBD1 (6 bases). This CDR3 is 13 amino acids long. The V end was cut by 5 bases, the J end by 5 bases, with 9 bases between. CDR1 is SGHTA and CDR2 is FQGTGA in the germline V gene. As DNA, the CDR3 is TGTGCCAGCAGCCCCCAGGGGAATGAAAAACTGTTTTTT. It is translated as CASSPQGNEKLFF.

The CDR3 loop is CASSPVGGTGEDTQYF. In nucleotides, the CDR3 is TGTGCCAGCAGCCCCGTAGGTGGGACAGGGGAAGATACGCAGTATTTT. V usage is TRBV28 and J usage is TRBJ2-3; 10 positions match TRBD1. Germline-derived CDR1 and CDR2 are MDHEN and SYDVKM. This CDR3 spans 16 amino acids. After removal of 6 bases from V and 5 bases from J, the junction contained 11 bases not matched to a gene.

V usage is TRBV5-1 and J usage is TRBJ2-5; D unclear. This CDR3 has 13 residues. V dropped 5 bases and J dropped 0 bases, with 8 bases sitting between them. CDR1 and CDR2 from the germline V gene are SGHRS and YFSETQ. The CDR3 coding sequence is TGCGCCAGCAGGTCTACAGACCAAGAGACCCAGTACTTC. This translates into CASRSTDQETQYF.